A selection of T cell receptor beta chains follows, all from one sample in a study of a mutant IDH1 vaccine in newly diagnosed glioma. Their specific antigens are unknown. The method was immunoSEQ multiplex PCR; TCRdb's version includes in-frame clones alone and lacks a portion of them. Of about 60,000 clones in the sample, 70% to 85% are singletons; the top ten hold roughly 3.5%. Specimen: PBMCs, collected from a glioma patient whose treatment included an IDH1 peptide vaccine. Receptors were obtained from a man aged 30 to 39 with glioma. Each CDR3 is given without its conserved first and last residue. Each record gives: V gene, J gene, clone size, CDR3 protein. A row's size may be missing; if present it is once, few, many or a size class.

v_gene: TRBV5-1
j_gene: TRBJ1-2
abundance: -
CDR3aa: ASSLVPGTNYGYT

v_gene: TRBV7-8
j_gene: TRBJ2-3
abundance: -
CDR3aa: ASGDYRAPRTDTQY

v_gene: TRBV18
j_gene: TRBJ2-1
abundance: -
CDR3aa: ASSPPGLAGAGEQF

v_gene: TRBV4-3
j_gene: TRBJ1-2
abundance: -
CDR3aa: ASSQSLGEGAWGYT

v_gene: TRBV4-2
j_gene: TRBJ2-5
abundance: once
CDR3aa: ASSQDPGTGIEETQY

v_gene: TRBV6-5
j_gene: TRBJ1-1
abundance: -
CDR3aa: ASSLGAYMNTEAF

v_gene: TRBV7-2
j_gene: TRBJ1-1
abundance: -
CDR3aa: ASSFGTVNTEAF

v_gene: TRBV2
j_gene: TRBJ2-7
abundance: -
CDR3aa: ASGEEMGSYEQY

v_gene: TRBV19
j_gene: TRBJ2-1
abundance: -
CDR3aa: ASSPQRAAGEQF

v_gene: TRBV9
j_gene: TRBJ2-1
abundance: -
CDR3aa: ASSVAGGSRGEQF

v_gene: TRBV10-2
j_gene: TRBJ2-1
abundance: few
CDR3aa: ASRRDGSYNEQF

v_gene: TRBV7-2
j_gene: TRBJ2-1
abundance: -
CDR3aa: ASSLAGTGDYNEQF

v_gene: TRBV9
j_gene: TRBJ1-4
abundance: -
CDR3aa: ASSETGVVEKLF

v_gene: TRBV9
j_gene: TRBJ1-3
abundance: -
CDR3aa: ASSPAIGNTIY

v_gene: TRBV5-1
j_gene: TRBJ1-4
abundance: -
CDR3aa: ASSDDRYNEKLF

v_gene: TRBV19
j_gene: TRBJ1-5
abundance: -
CDR3aa: ASSIDLLDTSNQPQH

v_gene: TRBV19
j_gene: TRBJ1-4
abundance: -
CDR3aa: ASSMLRVDEKLF

v_gene: TRBV5-1
j_gene: TRBJ1-2
abundance: -
CDR3aa: ASSPRTDNYGYT

v_gene: TRBV9
j_gene: TRBJ2-6
abundance: once
CDR3aa: ASSVWKDGANVLT

v_gene: TRBV4-1
j_gene: TRBJ1-5
abundance: -
CDR3aa: ASSQDGTGGIRDQPQH

v_gene: TRBV6-6
j_gene: TRBJ1-3
abundance: -
CDR3aa: ASSLGTTSGNTIY

v_gene: TRBV7-9
j_gene: TRBJ1-2
abundance: -
CDR3aa: ASSFDGLGGYT

v_gene: TRBV15
j_gene: TRBJ1-5
abundance: -
CDR3aa: ATSRVYGSRPQH

v_gene: TRBV4-2
j_gene: TRBJ2-7
abundance: -
CDR3aa: ASSQTSGYEQY

v_gene: TRBV6-5
j_gene: TRBJ1-1
abundance: -
CDR3aa: ASSYGSNTEAF

v_gene: TRBV2
j_gene: TRBJ1-1
abundance: -
CDR3aa: ASRSQGATYMNTEAF

v_gene: TRBV6-6
j_gene: TRBJ2-7
abundance: -
CDR3aa: ASSKQGVYEQY

v_gene: TRBV4-3
j_gene: TRBJ2-2
abundance: -
CDR3aa: ASSHGLAGANTGELF

v_gene: TRBV7-8
j_gene: TRBJ2-7
abundance: -
CDR3aa: ASSPRASGSGRNEQY

v_gene: TRBV19
j_gene: TRBJ2-6
abundance: -
CDR3aa: ASSRLEPSPSGANVLT

v_gene: TRBV9
j_gene: TRBJ2-2
abundance: -
CDR3aa: ASSVEGGGHPYTGELF

v_gene: TRBV19
j_gene: TRBJ1-1
abundance: -
CDR3aa: ASSIQRNTEAF

v_gene: TRBV2
j_gene: TRBJ1-6
abundance: -
CDR3aa: ASSERGHYYNSPLH

v_gene: TRBV7-3
j_gene: TRBJ2-2
abundance: once
CDR3aa: ASSPNGGAGTGELF

v_gene: TRBV28
j_gene: TRBJ1-5
abundance: few
CDR3aa: ASSFGYQPQH

v_gene: TRBV5-6
j_gene: TRBJ2-3
abundance: once
CDR3aa: ASSLGLYTSTDTQY

v_gene: TRBV5-1
j_gene: TRBJ2-1
abundance: -
CDR3aa: ASSGYAGRNEQF

v_gene: TRBV6-1
j_gene: TRBJ2-3
abundance: few
CDR3aa: ASSEQEGADTQY

v_gene: TRBV6-4
j_gene: TRBJ2-1
abundance: -
CDR3aa: ASSPGRESNEQF

v_gene: TRBV2
j_gene: TRBJ2-1
abundance: -
CDR3aa: ASSERTGVLF

v_gene: TRBV6-6
j_gene: TRBJ1-1
abundance: -
CDR3aa: ASSQPIGGNTEAF